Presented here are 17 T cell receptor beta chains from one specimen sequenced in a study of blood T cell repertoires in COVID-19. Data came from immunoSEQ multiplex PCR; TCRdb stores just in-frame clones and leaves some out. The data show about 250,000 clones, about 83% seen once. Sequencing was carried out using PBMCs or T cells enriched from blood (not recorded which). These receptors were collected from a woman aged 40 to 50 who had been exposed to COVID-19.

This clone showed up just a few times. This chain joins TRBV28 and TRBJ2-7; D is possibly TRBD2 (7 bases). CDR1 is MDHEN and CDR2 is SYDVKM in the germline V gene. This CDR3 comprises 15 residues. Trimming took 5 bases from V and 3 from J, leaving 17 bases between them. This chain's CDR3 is CASSPRWRGHYEQYF. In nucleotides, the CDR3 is TGTGCCAGCAGTCCCCGTTGGCGGGGGCACTACGAGCAGTACTTC.

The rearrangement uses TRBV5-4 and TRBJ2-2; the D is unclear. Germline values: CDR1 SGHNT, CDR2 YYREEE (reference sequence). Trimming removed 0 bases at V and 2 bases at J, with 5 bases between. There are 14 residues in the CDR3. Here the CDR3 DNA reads TGTGCCAGCAGCTTGGGTCCAAACACCGGGGAGCTGTTTTTT. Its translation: CASSLGPNTGELFF. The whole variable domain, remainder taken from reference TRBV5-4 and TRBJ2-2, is ETGVTQSPTHLIKTRGQQVTLRCSSQSGHNTVSWYQQALGQGPQFIFQYYREEENGRGNFPPRFSGLQFPNYSSELNVNALELDDSALYLCASSLGPNTGELFFGEGSRLTVL.

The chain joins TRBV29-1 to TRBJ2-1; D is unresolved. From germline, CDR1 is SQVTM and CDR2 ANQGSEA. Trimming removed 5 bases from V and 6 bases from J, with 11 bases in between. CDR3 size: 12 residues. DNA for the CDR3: TGCAGCGTTCTGCCCCCGGGCAATGAGCAGTTCTTC. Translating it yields CSVLPPGNEQFF.

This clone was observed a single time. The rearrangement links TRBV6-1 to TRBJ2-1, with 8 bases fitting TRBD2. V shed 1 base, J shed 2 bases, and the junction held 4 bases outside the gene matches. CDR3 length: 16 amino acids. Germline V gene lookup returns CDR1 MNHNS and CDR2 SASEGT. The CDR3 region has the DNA TGTGCCAGCAGTGAAGTGGTCGGGGGGGCCTACAATGAGCAGTTCTTC. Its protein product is CASSEVVGGAYNEQFF.

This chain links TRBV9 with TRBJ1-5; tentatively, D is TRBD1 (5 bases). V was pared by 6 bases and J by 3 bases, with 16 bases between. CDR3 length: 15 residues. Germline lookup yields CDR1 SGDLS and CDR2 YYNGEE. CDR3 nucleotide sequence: TGTGCCAGCACCCCCCCCTGCAGGGTCAATCAGCCCCAGCATTTT. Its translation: CASTPPCRVNQPQHF.

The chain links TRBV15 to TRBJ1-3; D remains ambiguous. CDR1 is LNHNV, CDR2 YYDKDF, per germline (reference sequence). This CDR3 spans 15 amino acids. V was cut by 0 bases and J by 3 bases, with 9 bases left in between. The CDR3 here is CATSRDTGSGNTIYF. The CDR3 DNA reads TGTGCCACCAGCAGAGATACGGGGAGTGGAAACACCATATATTTT. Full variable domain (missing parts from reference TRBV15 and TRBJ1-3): DAMVIQNPRYQVTQFGKPVTLSCSQTLNHNVMYWYQQKSSQAPKLLFHYYDKDFNNEADTPDNFQSRRPNTSFCFLDIRSPGLGDTAMYLCATSRDTGSGNTIYFGEGSWLTVV.

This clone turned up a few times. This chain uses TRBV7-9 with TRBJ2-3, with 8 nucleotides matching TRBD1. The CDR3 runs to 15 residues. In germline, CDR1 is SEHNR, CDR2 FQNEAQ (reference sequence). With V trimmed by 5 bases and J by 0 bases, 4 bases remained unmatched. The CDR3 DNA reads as TGTGCCAGCAGCCCGGACAGGGATAGCACAGATACGCAGTATTTT. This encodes CASSPDRDSTDTQYF.

The DNA of the CDR3 is TGTGCCGCTGGAGGGACAGGGGATTACGAGCAGTACTTC. This encodes CAAGGTGDYEQYF. The rearrangement uses TRBV10-3 and TRBJ2-7, with TRBD1 matching over 10 bases. Germline trimming cut 11 bases from V and 4 bases from J; bases unmatched to any gene: 8. This CDR3 contains 13 residues. CDR1 is ENHRY, CDR2 SYGVKD, per germline.

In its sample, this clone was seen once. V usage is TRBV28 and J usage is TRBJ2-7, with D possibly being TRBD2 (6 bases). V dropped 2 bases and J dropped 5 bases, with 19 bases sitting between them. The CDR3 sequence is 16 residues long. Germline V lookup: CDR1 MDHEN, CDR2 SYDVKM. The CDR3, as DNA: TGTGCCAGCAGTTTAGAGGGTCGCTGGGGGGTCAACGAGCAGTACTTC. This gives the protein CASSLEGRWGVNEQYF.

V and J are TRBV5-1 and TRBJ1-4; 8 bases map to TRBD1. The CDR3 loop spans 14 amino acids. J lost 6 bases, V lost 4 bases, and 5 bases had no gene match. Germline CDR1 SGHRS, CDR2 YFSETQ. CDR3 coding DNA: TGCGCCAGCAGCGAGGGACAGGTCCATGAAAAACTGTTTTTT. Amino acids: CASSEGQVHEKLFF.

For the CDR3, the DNA is TGTGCCAGCGGACAGTTGCAACGTCAGCCCCAGCATTTT. Its translation: CASGQLQRQPQHF. The chain joins TRBV6-6 to TRBJ1-5; TRBD1 is a possible D gene (6 bases). Germline CDR1 is MNHNY and CDR2 is SVGAGI (reference sequence). The CDR3 contains 13 residues. The V end was cut by 8 bases, the J end by 6 bases, with 14 bases between.

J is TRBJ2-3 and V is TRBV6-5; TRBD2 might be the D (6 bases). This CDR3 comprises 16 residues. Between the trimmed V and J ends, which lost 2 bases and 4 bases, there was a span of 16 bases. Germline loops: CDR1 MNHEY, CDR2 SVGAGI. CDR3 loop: CASSYKAGTRPDTQYF. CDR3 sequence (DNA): TGTGCCAGCAGTTACAAGGCGGGAACAAGGCCAGATACGCAGTATTTT.

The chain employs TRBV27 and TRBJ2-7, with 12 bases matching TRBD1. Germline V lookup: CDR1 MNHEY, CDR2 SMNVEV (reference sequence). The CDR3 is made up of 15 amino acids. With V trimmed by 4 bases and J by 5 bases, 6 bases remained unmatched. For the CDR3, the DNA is TGTGCCAGCAGTTCCCACGGGACAGGGGGCAACGAGCAGTACTTC. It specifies CASSSHGTGGNEQYF.

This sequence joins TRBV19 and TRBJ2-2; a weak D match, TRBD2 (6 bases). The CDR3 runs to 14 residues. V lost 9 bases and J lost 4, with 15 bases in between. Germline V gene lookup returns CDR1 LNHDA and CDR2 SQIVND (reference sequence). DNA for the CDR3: TGTGCCAGCGGCAGGGAGGTACTCACCGGGGAGCTGTTTTTT. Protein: CASGREVLTGELFF.

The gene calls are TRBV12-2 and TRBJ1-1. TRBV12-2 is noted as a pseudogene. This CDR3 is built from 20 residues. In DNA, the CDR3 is TGTGCAAGTCGCTTAGGACCCAGCGACCCTTTGGGTGGCATGAACACTGAAGCTTTCTTT. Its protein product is CASRLGPSDPLGGMNTEAFF.

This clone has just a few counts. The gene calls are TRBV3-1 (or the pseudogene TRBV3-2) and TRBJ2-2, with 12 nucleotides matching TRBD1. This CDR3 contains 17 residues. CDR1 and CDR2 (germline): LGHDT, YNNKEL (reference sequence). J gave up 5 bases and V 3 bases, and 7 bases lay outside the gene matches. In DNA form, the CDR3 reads TGTGCCAGCAGCCATGATGGGACAGGGGGCTGGACCGGGGAGCTGTTTTTT. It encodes CASSHDGTGGWTGELFF.

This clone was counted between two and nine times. Here the CDR3 DNA reads TGTGCCAGTAGTAAGGACAGGGGTCTCTCCTACGAGCAGTACTTC. Translating gives CASSKDRGLSYEQYF. V usage is TRBV19 and J usage is TRBJ2-7; 9 bases agree with TRBD1. This CDR3 has 15 amino acids. The V gene's germline CDR1 is LNHDA and CDR2 SQIVND (reference sequence). After removal of 4 bases from V and 0 bases from J, the junction contained 4 bases not matched to a gene.